The clone carrying this T cell receptor (beta chain) was counted ten times or more. Antigen unknown. These data belong to a study of breast tumors, draining lymph nodes, adjacent tissues. Study-level findings and limits: Luminal-like breast cancer showed significantly greater tumor-nontumor repertoire similarity than basal-like breast cancer did. The lymph node origin of tumor T cells was framed as consistent with a hypothesis, not demonstrated.

V dropped 1 base and J dropped 4 bases, with 7 bases sitting between them. The CDR3 has 13 amino acids. In germline, CDR1 is MNHEY, CDR2 SVGAGI. The lymph nodes were axillary draining lymph nodes from breast cancer patients. TCRdb re-called the multiplex PCR reads with MiXCR, one entry per CDR3 protein. This table holds 180,000 or so distinct CDR3 sequences, more than 25% found once. The sequence was obtained from a female donor with breast cancer. Some clones in this sample may be carry-over from other donors' samples. V is TRBV6-5 and J is TRBJ1-2; D remains unclear. Material for sequencing was axillary lymph node tissue. CDR3 region: CASSYFGAYGYTF. The CDR3 DNA reads as TGTGCCAGCAGTTACTTCGGAGCCTATGGCTACACCTTC.